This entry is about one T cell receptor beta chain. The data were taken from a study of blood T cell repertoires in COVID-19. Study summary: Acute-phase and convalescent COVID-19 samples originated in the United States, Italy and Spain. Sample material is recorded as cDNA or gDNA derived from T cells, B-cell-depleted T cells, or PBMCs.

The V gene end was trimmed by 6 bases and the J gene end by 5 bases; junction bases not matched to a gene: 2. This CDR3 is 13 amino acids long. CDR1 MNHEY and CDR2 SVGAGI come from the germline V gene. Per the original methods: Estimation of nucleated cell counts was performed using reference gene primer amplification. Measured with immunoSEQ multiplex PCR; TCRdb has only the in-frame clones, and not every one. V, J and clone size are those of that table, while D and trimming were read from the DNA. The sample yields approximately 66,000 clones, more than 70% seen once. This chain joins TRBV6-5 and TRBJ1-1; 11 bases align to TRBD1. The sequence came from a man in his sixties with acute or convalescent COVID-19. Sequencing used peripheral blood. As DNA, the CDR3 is TGTGCCAGCAGGGACAGGGGGCTAACTGAAGCTTTCTTT. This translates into CASRDRGLTEAFF.